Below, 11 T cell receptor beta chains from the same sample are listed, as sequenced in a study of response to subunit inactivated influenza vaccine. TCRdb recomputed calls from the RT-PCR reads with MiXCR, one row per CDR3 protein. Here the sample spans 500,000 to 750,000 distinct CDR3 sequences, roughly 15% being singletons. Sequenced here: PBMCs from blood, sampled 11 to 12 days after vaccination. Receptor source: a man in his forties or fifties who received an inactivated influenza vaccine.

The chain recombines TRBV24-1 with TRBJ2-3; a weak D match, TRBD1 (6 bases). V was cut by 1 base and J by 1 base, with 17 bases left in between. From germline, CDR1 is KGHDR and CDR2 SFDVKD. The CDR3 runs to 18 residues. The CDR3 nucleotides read TGTGCCACCAGTGATTTCGACCCCGGGACACTTCGCACAGATACGCAGTATTTT. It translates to CATSDFDPGTLRTDTQYF.

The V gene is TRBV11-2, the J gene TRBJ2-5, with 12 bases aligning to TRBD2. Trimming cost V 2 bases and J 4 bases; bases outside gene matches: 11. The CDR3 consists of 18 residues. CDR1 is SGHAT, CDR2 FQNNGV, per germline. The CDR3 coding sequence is TGTGCCAGCAGCTTACTGAGCCGGACTAGCGGGATGAGAGAGACCCAGTACTTC. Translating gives CASSLLSRTSGMRETQYF. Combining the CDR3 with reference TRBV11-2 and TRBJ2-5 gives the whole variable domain EAGVAQSPRYKIIEKRQSVAFWCNPISGHATLYWYQQILGQGPKLLIQFQNNGVVDDSQLPKDRFSAERLKGVDSTLKIQPAKLEDSAVYLCASSLLSRTSGMRETQYFGPGTRLLVL.

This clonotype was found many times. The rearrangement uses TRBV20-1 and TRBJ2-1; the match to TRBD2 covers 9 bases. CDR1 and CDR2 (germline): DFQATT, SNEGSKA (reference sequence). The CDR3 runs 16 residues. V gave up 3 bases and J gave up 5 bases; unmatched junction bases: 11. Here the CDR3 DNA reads TGCAGTGCTAGCGCTGGATGGACTAGCGAGAACAATGAGCAGTTCTTC. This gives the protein CSASAGWTSENNEQFF.

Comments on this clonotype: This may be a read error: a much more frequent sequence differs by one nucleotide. CDR3: CSARALPPDTQYF. Written as DNA, the CDR3 is TGCAGTGCTAGAGCCCTCCCCCCGGATACGCAGTATTTT. The rearrangement links TRBV20-1 to TRBJ2-3; no clear D gene. CDR3 length: 13 amino acids. Germline V gene data show CDR1 as DFQATT and CDR2 as SNEGSKA (reference sequence). V was shortened by 1 base and J by 6 bases, with 11 bases between the two germline ends.

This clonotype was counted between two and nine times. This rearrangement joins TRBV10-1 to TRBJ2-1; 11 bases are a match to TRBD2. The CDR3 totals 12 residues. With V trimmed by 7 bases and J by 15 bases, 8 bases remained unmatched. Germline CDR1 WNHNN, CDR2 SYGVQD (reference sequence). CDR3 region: CASTDVAGGRFF. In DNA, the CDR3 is TGCGCCAGCACCGATGTAGCGGGGGGGCGGTTCTTC.

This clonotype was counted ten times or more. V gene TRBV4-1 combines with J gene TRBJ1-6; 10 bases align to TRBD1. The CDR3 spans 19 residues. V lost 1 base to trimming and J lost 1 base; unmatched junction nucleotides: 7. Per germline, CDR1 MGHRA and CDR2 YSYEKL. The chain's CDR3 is CASSQARDRGKSYNSPLHF. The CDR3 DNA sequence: TGCGCCAGCAGCCAAGCGAGGGACAGGGGAAAATCCTATAATTCACCCCTCCACTTT.

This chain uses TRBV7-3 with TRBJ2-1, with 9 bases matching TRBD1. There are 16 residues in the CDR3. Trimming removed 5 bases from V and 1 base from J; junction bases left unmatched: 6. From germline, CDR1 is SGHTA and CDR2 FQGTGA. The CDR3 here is CASSETGGQSYNEQFF. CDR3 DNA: TGTGCCAGCAGCGAGACAGGGGGGCAATCCTACAATGAGCAGTTCTTC.

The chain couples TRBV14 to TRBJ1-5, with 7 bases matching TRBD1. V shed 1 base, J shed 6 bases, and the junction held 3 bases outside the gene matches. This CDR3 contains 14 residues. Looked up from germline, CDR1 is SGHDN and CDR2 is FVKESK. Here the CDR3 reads CASSQAGTAQPQHF. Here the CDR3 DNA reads TGTGCCAGCAGCCAAGCCGGGACAGCTCAGCCCCAGCATTTT.

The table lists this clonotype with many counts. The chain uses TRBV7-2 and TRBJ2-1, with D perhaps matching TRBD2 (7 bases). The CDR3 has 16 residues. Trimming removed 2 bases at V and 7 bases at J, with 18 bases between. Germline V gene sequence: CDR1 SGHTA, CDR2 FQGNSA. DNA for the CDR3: TGTGCCAGCAGCTTACGGGTGGGCGGGGGCGGTAATGAGCAGTTCTTC. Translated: CASSLRVGGGGNEQFF.

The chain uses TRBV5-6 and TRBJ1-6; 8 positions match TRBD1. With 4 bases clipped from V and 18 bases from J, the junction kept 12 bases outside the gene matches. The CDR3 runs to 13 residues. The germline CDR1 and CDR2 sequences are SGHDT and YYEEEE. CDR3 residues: CASSPLTGAPAHF. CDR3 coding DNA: TGTGCCAGCAGCCCCCTGACAGGGGCCCCAGCCCACTTT.

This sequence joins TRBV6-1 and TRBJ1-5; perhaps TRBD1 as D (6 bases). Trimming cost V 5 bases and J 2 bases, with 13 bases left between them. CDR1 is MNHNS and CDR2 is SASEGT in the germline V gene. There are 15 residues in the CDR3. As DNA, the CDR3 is TGTGCCAGCAGTCCTCAGGGGAGCGGCAATCAGCCCCAGCATTTT. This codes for CASSPQGSGNQPQHF.